This T cell receptor (beta chain) was observed in a study of blood T cells in healthy people across ages. Primers used in a second PCR of about 7 to 12 cycles were a sample-barcoded 5' primer and a J-beta primer mix. Using its own MiXCR run on the 5' RACE reads, TCRdb lists one record per CDR3 protein. The top ten clones hold around 15% of a sample with 800,000 to 950,000 distinct CDR3 sequences, roughly 52% of them seen once. Germline lookup yields CDR1 MNHNS and CDR2 SASEGT. V lost 6 bases, J lost 1 base, and 19 bases stayed unmatched. This CDR3 has 20 amino acids. The clonotype originates from a man aged 30 to 39 in good health. Sequenced input: blood. The rearrangement uses TRBV6-1 and TRBJ2-5, with 11 bases identical to TRBD1. CDR3 DNA sequence: TGTGCCAGCAGCTCAGATCTAGGACAGGGGGCCGGAAGAAGCCAAGAGACCCAGTACTTC. This sequence encodes CASSSDLGQGAGRSQETQYF.